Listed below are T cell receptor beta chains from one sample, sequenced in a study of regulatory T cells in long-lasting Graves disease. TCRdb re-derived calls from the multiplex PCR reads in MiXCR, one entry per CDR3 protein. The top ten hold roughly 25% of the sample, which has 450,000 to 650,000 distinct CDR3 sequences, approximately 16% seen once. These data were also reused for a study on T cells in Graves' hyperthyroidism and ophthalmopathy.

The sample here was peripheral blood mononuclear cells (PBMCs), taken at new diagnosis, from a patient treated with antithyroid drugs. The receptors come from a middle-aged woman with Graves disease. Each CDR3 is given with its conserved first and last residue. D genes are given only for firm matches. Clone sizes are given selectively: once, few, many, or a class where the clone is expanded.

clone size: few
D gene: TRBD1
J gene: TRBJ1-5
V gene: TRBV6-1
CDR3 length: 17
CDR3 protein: CASSPRGDRNSNQPQHF
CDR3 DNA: TGTGCCAGCAGTCCACGTGGGGACAGAAATAGCAATCAGCCCCAGCATTTT

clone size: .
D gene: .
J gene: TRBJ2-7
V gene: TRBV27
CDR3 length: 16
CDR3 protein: CASSLRAAGASYEQYF
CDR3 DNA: TGTGCCAGCAGTTTACGGGCGGCCGGGGCCTCCTACGAGCAGTACTTC

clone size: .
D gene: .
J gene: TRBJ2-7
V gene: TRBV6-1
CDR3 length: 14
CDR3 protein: CASSGFASSYEQYF
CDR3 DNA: TGTGCCAGCAGTGGATTTGCGTCCTCCTACGAGCAGTACTTC

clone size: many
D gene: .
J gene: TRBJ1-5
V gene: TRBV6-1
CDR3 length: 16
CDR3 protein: CASSQGLGLSNQPQHF
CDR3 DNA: TGTGCCAGCAGCCAGGGCTTGGGACTGAGCAATCAGCCCCAGCATTTT

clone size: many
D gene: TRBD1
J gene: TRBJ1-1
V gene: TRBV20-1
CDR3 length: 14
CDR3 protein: CSARKGQGNTEAFF
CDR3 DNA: TGCAGTGCTAGAAAAGGACAGGGGAACACTGAAGCTTTCTTT

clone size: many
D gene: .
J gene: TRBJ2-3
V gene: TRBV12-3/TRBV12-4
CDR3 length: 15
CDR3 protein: CASSFRSRSTDTQYF
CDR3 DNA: TGTGCCAGCAGTTTTCGTTCCAGGAGCACAGATACGCAGTATTTT

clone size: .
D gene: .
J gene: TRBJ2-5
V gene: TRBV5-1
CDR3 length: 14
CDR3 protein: CASSPRWLQETQYF
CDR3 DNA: TGCGCCAGCAGCCCCCGGTGGCTCCAAGAGACCCAGTACTTC

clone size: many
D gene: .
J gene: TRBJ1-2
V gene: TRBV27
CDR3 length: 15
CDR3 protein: CASSNRDIGTYGYTF
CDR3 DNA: TGTGCCAGCAGTAACCGGGACATTGGAACCTATGGCTACACCTTC

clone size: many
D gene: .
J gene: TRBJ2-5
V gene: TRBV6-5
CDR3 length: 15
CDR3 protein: CASSSQDREGETQYF
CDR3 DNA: TGTGCCAGCAGTTCCCAAGACAGGGAGGGAGAGACCCAGTACTTC

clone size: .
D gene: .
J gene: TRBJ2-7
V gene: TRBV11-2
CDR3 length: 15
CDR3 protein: CASTGLVSSYNEQYF
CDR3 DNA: TGTGCCAGCACCGGACTTGTCAGCTCCTACAATGAGCAGTACTTC

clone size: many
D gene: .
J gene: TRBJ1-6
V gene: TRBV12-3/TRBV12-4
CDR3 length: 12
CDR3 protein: CASSTGNSPLHF
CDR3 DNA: TGTGCCAGCAGTACAGGGAATTCACCCCTCCACTTT